This T cell receptor beta chain was identified in a study of beta chain features in type 1 diabetes (dated by TCRdb to 2017 to 2018). Regarding the complete study: No differences in mean age, gender distribution, total cell number or subset yield were found between patients and healthy donors. The study compared TCRB repertoires of sorted circulating CD4+ T cell subsets between recently diagnosed type 1 diabetes patients and matched healthy donors. Regulatory and stem cell-like memory subsets were isolated from only 8 patients and roughly eight healthy donors, whereas naive and central memory subsets came from all 30 or so donors. Across all samples, approximately 98,000,000 sorted cells were examined, and cell number per subset correlated strongly with RNA yield.

All of the isolated RNA was reverse transcribed with the High Capacity cDNA Reverse Transcription Kit, so expressed TCRB transcripts were sequenced. Naive, central memory and regulatory T cell samples underwent deep immunoSEQ sequencing, averaging roughly 3.3 million total reads per sample. After sorted cells were lysed in RLT buffer, RNA was extracted with DNase-treated RNeasy Micro or Mini kits, with the choice depending on cell number. Each cell subset was processed on its own to prevent cross-contamination, while patient and healthy donor samples were processed together. Using the immunoSEQ multiplex PCR, TCRB sequences were amplified from cDNA into 87-bp fragments spanning the CDR3 region. Sequencing of the amplicons was performed on the Illumina HiSeq platform. The authors processed their data as follows. PCR bias was corrected computationally using synthetic template baselines, and reads within Hamming distance 2 were collapsed, with unmergeable singletons discarded. Reads were aligned to IMGT to assign V, D and J genes, CDR3 length, and insertions or deletions at six rearrangement sites. Within each subset, clonotype counts were normalized to the number of sorted cells before true diversity and Gini coefficients were calculated with the tcR R package. Repertoire sharing was quantified using the overlap coefficient calculated on TCRB nucleotide sequences. TCRdb retrieved this table from immuneACCESS and kept in-frame rearrangements only. Not all clones are present; in checked studies, unresolved V genes account for under half, and no reason is known for the remainder. That table supplies the V and J calls and clone size; D and trimming were determined from the DNA. The sample includes about 40,000 clones, with about two thirds observed a single time. The leading ten clones occupy 2% to 2.5% of the sample.

On this clone itself: The clone's antigen remains unknown. Base qualities are not at hand, and no much larger clone is one base apart.

Broad study findings and their caveats: Naive, central memory and regulatory TCRB repertoires appeared to be more similar among patients than among healthy donors. A moderate but significant shortening of TCRB CDR3 length was observed in type 1 diabetes patients in all four CD4+ subsets. Shorter templates might have been favored by PCR, but patient and control samples were amplified and corrected together, so both groups would have been affected equally by any skew. HLA sub-analyses involved small numbers of individuals, so any influence of HLA type on TCRB rearrangement remained unresolved. At VDJ recombination sites, patients with type 1 diabetes made fewer insertions and deleted more nucleotides, a pattern implying thymic rearrangement abnormalities. Because cDNA was sequenced instead of genomic DNA, activated cells with high expression could be over-represented, although the groups did not differ in activation or CD3 levels.

A single peripheral blood draw of 95 to 150 mL on average was collected from each donor into heparinised tubes. Using a panel that included CD45RO, CCR7, CD25, CD127, CD95 and CD27, naive, central memory, regulatory and stem cell-like memory CD4+ T cells were sorted on a BD FACSAria II. Purity was above 95% for every sorted population. PBMCs were isolated immediately by Lymphoprep density gradient centrifugation and stained directly without culture. So that batch effects would be minimized, each experiment stained and sorted samples in pairs, pairing one healthy donor with one patient. The CDR3 covers 16 residues, taking in both the cysteine and the phenylalanine. Left in the record is the CDR3 DNA by itself, 48 bases read in frame from the first base. The V and J ends are trimmed by 6 bases and 6 bases, leaving 21 bases between them. Via the germline V gene, CDR1 is KGHSH and CDR2 LQKENI.

The chain is encoded by TRBV18 joined to TRBJ2-1; the D segment could be TRBD2, given 5 matching bases. The TCR sequence derives from a woman aged 30 to 39 in good health. Sequenced input: Tregs from blood. According to the study, the label for this sample's cell subset or site signals: regulatory CD4+ T cells. The CDR3 protein: CASSALANYRFNEQFF. The base sequence is TGTGCCAGCTCGGCTCTAGCAAACTACCGGTTCAATGAGCAGTTCTTC.